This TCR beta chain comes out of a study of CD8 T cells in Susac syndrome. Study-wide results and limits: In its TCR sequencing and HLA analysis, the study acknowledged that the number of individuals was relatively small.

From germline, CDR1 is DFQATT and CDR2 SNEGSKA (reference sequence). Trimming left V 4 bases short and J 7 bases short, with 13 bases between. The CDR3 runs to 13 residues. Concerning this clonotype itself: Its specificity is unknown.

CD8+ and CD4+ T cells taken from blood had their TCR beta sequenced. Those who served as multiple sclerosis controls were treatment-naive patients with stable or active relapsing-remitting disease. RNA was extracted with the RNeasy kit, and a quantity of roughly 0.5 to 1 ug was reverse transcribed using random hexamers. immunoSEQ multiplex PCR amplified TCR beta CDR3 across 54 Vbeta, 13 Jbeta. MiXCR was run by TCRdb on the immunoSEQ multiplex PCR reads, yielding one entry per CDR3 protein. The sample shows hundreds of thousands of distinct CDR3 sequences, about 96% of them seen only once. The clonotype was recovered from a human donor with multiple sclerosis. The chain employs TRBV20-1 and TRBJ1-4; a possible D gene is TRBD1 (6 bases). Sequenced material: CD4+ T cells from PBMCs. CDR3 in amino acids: CSAKLTGSEKLFF. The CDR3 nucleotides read TGCAGTGCTAAGTTAACAGGGAGTGAAAAACTGTTTTTT.